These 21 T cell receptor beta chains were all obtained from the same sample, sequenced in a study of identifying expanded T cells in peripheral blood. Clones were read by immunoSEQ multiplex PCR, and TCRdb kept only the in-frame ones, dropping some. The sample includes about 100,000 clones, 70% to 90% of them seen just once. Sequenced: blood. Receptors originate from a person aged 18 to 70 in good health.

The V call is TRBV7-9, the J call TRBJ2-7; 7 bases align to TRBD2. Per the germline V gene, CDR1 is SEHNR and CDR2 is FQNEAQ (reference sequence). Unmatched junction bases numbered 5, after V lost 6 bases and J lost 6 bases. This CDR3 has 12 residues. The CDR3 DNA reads TGTGCCAGCAGGCGGGACTATGCCGAGCAGTACTTC. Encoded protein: CASRRDYAEQYF.

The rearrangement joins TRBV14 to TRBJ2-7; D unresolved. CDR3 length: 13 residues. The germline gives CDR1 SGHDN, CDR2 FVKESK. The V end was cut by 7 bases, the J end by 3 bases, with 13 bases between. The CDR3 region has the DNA TGTGCCAGCACCGACGACACGCGCTACGAGCAGTACTTC. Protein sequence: CASTDDTRYEQYF.

CDR3 sequence (DNA): TGTGCCAGCTCACCACCGGGACAGGGCCCCCTCGAGCAGTACTTC. Protein sequence: CASSPPGQGPLEQYF. The chain couples TRBV18 to TRBJ2-7, with 9 bases fitting TRBD1. The CDR3 contains 15 residues. V shed 0 bases and J 6 bases; nucleotides not matched to a gene: 6. Germline V lookup: CDR1 KGHSH, CDR2 LQKENI.

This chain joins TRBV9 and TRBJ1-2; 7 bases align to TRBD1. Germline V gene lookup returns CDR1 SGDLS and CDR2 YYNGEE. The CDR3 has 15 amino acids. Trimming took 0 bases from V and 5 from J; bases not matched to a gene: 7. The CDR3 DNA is TGTGCCAGCAGCGTAGGGGGCAGGGGGGCATATGGCTACACCTTC. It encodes CASSVGGRGAYGYTF.

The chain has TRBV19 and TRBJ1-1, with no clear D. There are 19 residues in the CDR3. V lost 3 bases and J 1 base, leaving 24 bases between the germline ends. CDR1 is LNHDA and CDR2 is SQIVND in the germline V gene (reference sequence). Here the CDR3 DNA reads TGTGCCAGTAGTATCCTACACTTATATGGCGGACCTACGAACACTGAAGCTTTCTTT. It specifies CASSILHLYGGPTNTEAFF.

The CDR3 loop reads CAISDNRGKETQYF. CDR3 coding DNA: TGTGCCATCAGTGACAACAGGGGGAAAGAGACCCAGTACTTC. The chain joins TRBV10-3 to TRBJ2-5; 8 bases match TRBD1. The CDR3 spans 14 residues. The germline V gene encodes CDR1 ENHRY and CDR2 SYGVKD. V shed 3 bases, J shed 3 bases, and the junction held 3 bases outside the gene matches.

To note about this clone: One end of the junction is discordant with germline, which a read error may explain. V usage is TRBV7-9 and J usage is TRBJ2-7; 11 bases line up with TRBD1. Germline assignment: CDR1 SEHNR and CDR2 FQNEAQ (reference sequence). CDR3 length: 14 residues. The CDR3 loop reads CASSPGTGGNPSNF. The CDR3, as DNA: TGTGCCAGCAGCCCCGGGACAGGGGGAAACCCCTCGAACTTC.

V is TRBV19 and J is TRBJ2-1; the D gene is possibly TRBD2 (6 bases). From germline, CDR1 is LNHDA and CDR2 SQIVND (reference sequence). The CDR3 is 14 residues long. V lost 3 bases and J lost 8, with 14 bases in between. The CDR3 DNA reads TGTGCCAGTAGTATTTTGCTCGGGGGTGATGAGCAGTTCTTC. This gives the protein CASSILLGGDEQFF.

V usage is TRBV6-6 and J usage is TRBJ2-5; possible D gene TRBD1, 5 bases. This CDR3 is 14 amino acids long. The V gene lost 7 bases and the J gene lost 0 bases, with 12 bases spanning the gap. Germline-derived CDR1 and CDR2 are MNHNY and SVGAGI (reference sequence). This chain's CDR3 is CASTTGSYQETQYF. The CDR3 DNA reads TGTGCCAGCACCACAGGCTCGTACCAAGAGACCCAGTACTTC.

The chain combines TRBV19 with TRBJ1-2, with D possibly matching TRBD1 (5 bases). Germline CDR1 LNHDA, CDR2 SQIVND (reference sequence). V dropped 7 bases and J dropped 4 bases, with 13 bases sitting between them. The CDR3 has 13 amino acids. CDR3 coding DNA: TGTGCCAGTAACGCAGGGCCCGGCTATGGCTACACCTTC. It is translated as CASNAGPGYGYTF.

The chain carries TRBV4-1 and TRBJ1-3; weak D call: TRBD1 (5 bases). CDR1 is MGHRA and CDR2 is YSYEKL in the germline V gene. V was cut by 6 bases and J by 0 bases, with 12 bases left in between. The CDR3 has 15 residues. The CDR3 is CASSSSGSSGNTIYF. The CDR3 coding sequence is TGCGCCAGCAGTAGTTCAGGGAGCTCTGGAAACACCATATATTTT.

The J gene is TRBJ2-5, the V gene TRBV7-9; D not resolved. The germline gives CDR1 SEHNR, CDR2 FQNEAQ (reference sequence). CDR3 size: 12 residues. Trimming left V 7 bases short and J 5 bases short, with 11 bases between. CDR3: CASTVNRETQYF. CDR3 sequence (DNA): TGTGCCAGCACCGTAAACCGTGAGACCCAGTACTTC. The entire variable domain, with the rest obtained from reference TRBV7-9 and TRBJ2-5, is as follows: DTGVSQNPRHKITKRGQNVTFRCDPISEHNRLYWYRQTLGQGPEFLTYFQNEAQLEKSRLLSDRFSAERPKGSFSTLEIQRTEQGDSAMYLCASTVNRETQYFGPGTRLLVL.

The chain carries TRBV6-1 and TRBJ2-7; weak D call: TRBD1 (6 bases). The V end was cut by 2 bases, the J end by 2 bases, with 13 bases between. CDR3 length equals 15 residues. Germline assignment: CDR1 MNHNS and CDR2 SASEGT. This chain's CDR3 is CASSEFWTATYEQYF. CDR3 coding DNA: TGTGCCAGCAGTGAATTCTGGACAGCCACCTACGAGCAGTACTTC.

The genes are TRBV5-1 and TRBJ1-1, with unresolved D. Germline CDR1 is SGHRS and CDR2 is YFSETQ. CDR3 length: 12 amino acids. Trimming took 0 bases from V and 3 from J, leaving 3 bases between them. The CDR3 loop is CASSLGDTEAFF. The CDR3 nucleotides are TGCGCCAGCAGCTTGGGGGACACTGAAGCTTTCTTT. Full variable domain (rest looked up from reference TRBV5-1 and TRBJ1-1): KAGVTQTPRYLIKTRGQQVTLSCSPISGHRSVSWYQQTPGQGLQFLFEYFSETQRNKGNFPGRFSGRQFSNSRSEMNVSTLELGDSALYLCASSLGDTEAFFGQGTRLTVV.

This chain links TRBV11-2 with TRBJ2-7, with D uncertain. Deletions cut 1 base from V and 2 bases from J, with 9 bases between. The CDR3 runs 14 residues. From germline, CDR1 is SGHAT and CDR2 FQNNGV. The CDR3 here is CASSLGGRTYEQYF. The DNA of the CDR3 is TGTGCCAGCAGCTTAGGCGGTAGGACCTACGAGCAGTACTTC. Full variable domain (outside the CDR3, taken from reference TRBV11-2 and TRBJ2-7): EAGVAQSPRYKIIEKRQSVAFWCNPISGHATLYWYQQILGQGPKLLIQFQNNGVVDDSQLPKDRFSAERLKGVDSTLKIQPAKLEDSAVYLCASSLGGRTYEQYFGPGTRLTVT.

The DNA of the CDR3 is TGCAGCGGGAGGACTCTATTCAATGAGCAGTTCTTC. Translation gives CSGRTLFNEQFF. The V gene is TRBV29-1, the J gene TRBJ2-1; maybe TRBD2 (5 bases). The V end was cut by 7 bases, the J end by 6 bases, with 13 bases between. CDR1 and CDR2 (germline): SQVTM, ANQGSEA. CDR3 length: 12 amino acids.

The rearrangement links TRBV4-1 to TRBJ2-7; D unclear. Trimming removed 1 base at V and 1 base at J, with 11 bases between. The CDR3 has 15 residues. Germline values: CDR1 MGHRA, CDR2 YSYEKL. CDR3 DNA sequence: TGCGCCAGCAGCCAAGGACTTGATCCATCCTACGAGCAGTACTTC. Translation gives CASSQGLDPSYEQYF.

The CDR3, as DNA: TGTGCCAGCAGCTTGGGGACAGGGACTGGAAACACCATATATTTT. Translation: CASSLGTGTGNTIYF. The gene calls are TRBV5-4 and TRBJ1-3, with TRBD1 matching over 8 bases. This CDR3 comprises 15 residues. From germline, CDR1 is SGHNT and CDR2 YYREEE (reference sequence). The trim removed 0 bases at V and 2 bases at J, leaving 1 base unmatched.

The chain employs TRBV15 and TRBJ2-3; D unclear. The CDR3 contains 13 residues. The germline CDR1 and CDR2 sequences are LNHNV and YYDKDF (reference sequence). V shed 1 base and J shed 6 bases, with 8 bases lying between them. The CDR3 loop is CATSRVPRDTQYF. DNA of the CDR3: TGTGCCACCAGCAGAGTTCCCCGGGATACGCAGTATTTT.

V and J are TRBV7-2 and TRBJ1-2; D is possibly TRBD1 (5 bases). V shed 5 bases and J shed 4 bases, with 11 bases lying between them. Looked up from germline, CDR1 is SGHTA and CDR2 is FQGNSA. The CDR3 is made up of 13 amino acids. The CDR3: CASSGGLRYGYTF. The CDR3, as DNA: TGTGCCAGCAGCGGGGGGTTACGCTATGGCTACACCTTC.

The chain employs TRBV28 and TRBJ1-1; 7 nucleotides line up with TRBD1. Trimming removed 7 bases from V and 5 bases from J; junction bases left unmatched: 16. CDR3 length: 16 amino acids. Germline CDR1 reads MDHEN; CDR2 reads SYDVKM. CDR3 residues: CASTLMGQGVRTEAFF. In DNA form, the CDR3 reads TGTGCCAGCACTCTCATGGGGCAGGGGGTGAGGACTGAAGCTTTCTTT.